A selection of T cell receptor beta chains follows, all from one sample in a study of shared clonotypes between healthy human individuals. Sequencing used immunoSEQ multiplex PCR; TCRdb keeps in-frame clones, though not all of them. The sample comprises around 2,000,000 clones, about 95% of which are singletons, and roughly 1% rests with the top ten. Sequencing was done on a sample of naive CD8+ T cells sorted from blood. These receptors originate from a man aged 18 to 29 in good health. Both conserved end residues are part of each CDR3. D genes are given only for firm matches. Some rows mark clone size as missing; the rest say once, few, many or name a class of expanded clone.

NA	TRBJ2-7	TRBV10-1	NA	CASSDGYEQYF	TGCGCCAGCAGTGACGGGTACGAGCAGTACTTC
NA	TRBJ2-7	TRBV9	NA	CASSVTADRFYDEQYF	TGTGCCAGCAGCGTTACGGCAGACCGATTTTACGACGAGCAGTACTTC
NA	TRBJ2-1	TRBV28	NA	CASSFRTAYNEQFF	TGTGCCAGCAGTTTTCGGACAGCCTACAATGAGCAGTTCTTC
NA	TRBJ2-1	TRBV21-1	NA	CASSSIGTGSYNEQFF	TGTGCCAGCAGCAGCATCGGGACGGGCTCCTACAATGAGCAGTTCTTC
NA	TRBJ2-7	TRBV4-1	NA	CASSQEISYEQYF	TGCGCCAGCAGCCAAGAGATCTCCTACGAGCAGTACTTC
TRBD1	TRBJ1-6	TRBV30	few	CAWSVQGSPLHF	TGTGCCTGGAGTGTACAGGGGTCACCCCTCCACTTT
NA	TRBJ1-4	TRBV19	NA	CASSIQMDSPTREKLFF	TGTGCCAGTAGTATCCAAATGGACAGTCCCACGAGGGAAAAACTGTTTTTT
NA	TRBJ1-1	TRBV5-5	NA	CASSPPLRGMNTEAFF	TGTGCCAGCAGCCCCCCCCTAAGAGGGATGAACACTGAAGCTTTCTTT
TRBD2	TRBJ2-7	TRBV10-3	NA	CAIRETSGSSEQYF	TGTGCCATAAGGGAGACTAGCGGGAGCTCCGAGCAGTACTTC
NA	TRBJ1-2	TRBV6-5	NA	CASSYSPEGSGGYTF	TGTGCCAGCAGTTACTCGCCTGAGGGTTCTGGCGGCTACACCTTC
TRBD2	TRBJ2-3	TRBV5-1	NA	CASSLGGLVSDTQYF	TGCGCCAGCAGCTTGGGGGGACTAGTAAGTGATACGCAGTATTTT
TRBD2	TRBJ2-7	TRBV6-5	NA	CASSQSGDSYEQYF	TGTGCCAGCAGTCAAAGCGGGGACTCCTACGAGCAGTACTTC
NA	TRBJ2-7	TRBV28	NA	CASRPPFGTENPLYEQYF	TGTGCCAGCAGGCCCCCCTTTGGGACCGAGAACCCCCTCTACGAGCAGTACTTC
NA	TRBJ2-1	TRBV5-1	NA	CASSLMWGEGVNEQFF	TGCGCCAGCAGCTTGATGTGGGGAGAGGGGGTTAATGAGCAGTTCTTC
TRBD2	TRBJ2-5	TRBV13	NA	CASSPSGGRRGETQYF	TGTGCCAGCAGCCCTAGCGGGGGGCGCCGAGGGGAGACCCAGTACTTC